Sequencing of this T cell receptor (beta chain) was carried out in a study of T cells after yellow fever vaccination. Study-level results: High-abundance clonotypes from the bulk population could contaminate FACS-sorted repertoires. Relatively few clonotypes were ones that appeared in both CD4 and CD8 compartments. Re-detected after boosting: most primary clones, about 96% of CD4 and about 85% of CD8.

There are 16 residues in the CDR3. Germline loops: CDR1 MNHEY, CDR2 SVGAGI. V trimming: 5 bases; J trimming: 1 base; junction bases outside the gene matches: 8. TCRdb redid the calling of the 5' RACE reads with MiXCR, one entry per CDR3 protein. The data hold approximately 110,000 distinct CDR3 sequences, with about 7% observed a single time. This clonotype was found many times. Antigen unknown. The gene calls are TRBV6-5 and TRBJ2-7, with TRBD1 identical over 10 bases. The sequence derives from a young man who received the YFV17D yellow fever vaccine. The sequencing used CD4+ T cells sorted from PBMCs, collected around 10 days after the first yellow fever vaccination. The CDR3: CASSPFGTGVSYEQYF. CDR3 DNA: TGTGCCAGCAGTCCCTTCGGGACAGGGGTGTCCTACGAGCAGTACTTC.